This TCR beta chain was obtained from a study of blood T cell repertoires in COVID-19. Background on the study: Samples came from the United States, Italy and Spain, spanning acute and convalescent COVID-19.

The CDR3 covers 17 residues. Trimming removed 6 bases from V and 0 bases from J, with 18 bases in between. The germline V gene encodes CDR1 LNHDA and CDR2 SQIVND (reference sequence). TCRdb keeps only in-frame clones here, not all; method: immunoSEQ multiplex PCR. The sample yields approximately 99,000 clones, roughly 88% seen once. The sequence was obtained from a human donor in a cohort sampled during active COVID-19. V gene TRBV19 combines with J gene TRBJ1-5; no clear D. Source material: peripheral blood. The CDR3 loop reads CASSPGMGGSSNQPQHF. The CDR3, as DNA: TGTGCCAGTAGCCCCGGAATGGGCGGGAGTAGCAATCAGCCCCAGCATTTT. Drawing the rest from reference TRBV19 and TRBJ1-5, the complete variable domain is DGGITQSPKYLFRKEGQNVTLSCEQNLNHDAMYWYRQDPGQGLRLIYYSQIVNDFQKGDIAEGYSVSREKKESFPLTVTSAQKNPTAFYLCASSPGMGGSSNQPQHFGDGTRLSIL.